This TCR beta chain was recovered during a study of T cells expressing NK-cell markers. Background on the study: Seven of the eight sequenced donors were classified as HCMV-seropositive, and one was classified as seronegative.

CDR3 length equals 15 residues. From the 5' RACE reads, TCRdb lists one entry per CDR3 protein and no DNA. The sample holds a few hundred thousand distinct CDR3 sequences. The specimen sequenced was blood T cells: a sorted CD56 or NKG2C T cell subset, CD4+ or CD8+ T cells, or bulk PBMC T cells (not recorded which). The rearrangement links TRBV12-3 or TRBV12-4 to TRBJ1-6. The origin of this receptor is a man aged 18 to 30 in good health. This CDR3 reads CASSLKFAYHSPLHF.